This T cell receptor beta chain was recorded in a study of shared clonotypes between healthy human individuals. CD4+ cells yielded CD45RA+ naive and CD45RA-negative memory subsets. Germline V gene data show CDR1 as KGHSH and CDR2 as LQKENI. The germline V and J ends were trimmed by 6 bases and 4 bases, with 10 bases remaining between them. The CDR3 is made up of 13 amino acids. Sequenced by immunoSEQ multiplex PCR; TCRdb stores in-frame clones only, minus some. The table includes millions of clones, approximately 94% detected once. The chain is built from TRBV18 and TRBJ1-3, with D possibly being TRBD1 (5 bases). The sequence came from a young man in good health. The sample consisted of naive CD4+ T cells sorted from blood. The subset was: CD45RA+ positively selected. The CDR3 is CASSRDGGNTIYF. The DNA of the CDR3 is TGTGCCAGCTCGCGGGACGGAGGAAACACCATATATTTT. Full variable domain (rest looked up from reference TRBV18 and TRBJ1-3): NAGVMQNPRHLVRRRGQEARLRCSPMKGHSHVYWYRQLPEEGLKFMVYLQKENIIDESGMPKERFSAEFPKEGPSILRIQQVVRGDSAAYFCASSRDGGNTIYFGEGSWLTVV.